This TCR beta chain was sequenced during a study of neurological immune-mediated disorders. Time point specified: technical triplicate 1. This clonotype has ten or more counts. A single record per CDR3 protein comes from TCRdb applying MiXCR to the 5' RACE reads. This table has more than 20,000 distinct CDR3 sequences, around 14% appearing once. The CDR3 length is 14 residues. Germline V gives CDR1 DFQATT, CDR2 SNEGSKA (reference sequence). V dropped 1 base and J dropped 4; count of bases not matched to a gene: 3. The clonotype originates from a female donor with HTLV-1-associated myelopathy (HAM/TSP). J is TRBJ1-2 and V is TRBV20-1, with 10 bases fitting TRBD1. Material for sequencing was CD4+ T cells from blood. Here the CDR3 reads CSARGTGGGYGYTF. DNA of the CDR3: TGCAGTGCTAGAGGGACAGGGGGGGGCTATGGCTACACCTTC.